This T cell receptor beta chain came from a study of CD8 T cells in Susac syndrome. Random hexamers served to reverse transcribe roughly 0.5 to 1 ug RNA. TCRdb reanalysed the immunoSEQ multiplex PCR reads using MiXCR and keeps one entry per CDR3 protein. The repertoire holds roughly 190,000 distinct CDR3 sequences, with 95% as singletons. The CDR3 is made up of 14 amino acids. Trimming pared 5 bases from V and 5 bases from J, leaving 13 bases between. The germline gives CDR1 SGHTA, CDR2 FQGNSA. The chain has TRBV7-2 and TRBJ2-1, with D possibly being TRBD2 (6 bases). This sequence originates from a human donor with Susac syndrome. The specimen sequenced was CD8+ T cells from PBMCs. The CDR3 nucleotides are TGTGCCAGCAGCCCCCTGACTAGTAACAATGAGCAGTTCTTC. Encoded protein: CASSPLTSNNEQFF.